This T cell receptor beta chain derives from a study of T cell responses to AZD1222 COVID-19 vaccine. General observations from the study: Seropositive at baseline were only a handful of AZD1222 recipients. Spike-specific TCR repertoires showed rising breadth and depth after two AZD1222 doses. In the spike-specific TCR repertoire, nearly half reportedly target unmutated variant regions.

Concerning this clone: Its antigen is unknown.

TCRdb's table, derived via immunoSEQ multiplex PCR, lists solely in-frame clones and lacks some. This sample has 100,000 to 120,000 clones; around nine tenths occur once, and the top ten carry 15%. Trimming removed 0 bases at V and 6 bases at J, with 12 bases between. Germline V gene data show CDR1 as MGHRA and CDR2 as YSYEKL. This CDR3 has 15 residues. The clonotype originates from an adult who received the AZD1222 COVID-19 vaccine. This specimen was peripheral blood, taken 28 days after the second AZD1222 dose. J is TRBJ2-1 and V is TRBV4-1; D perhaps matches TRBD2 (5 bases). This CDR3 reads CASSQDGSRGNEQFF. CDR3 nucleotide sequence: TGCGCCAGCAGCCAAGATGGGAGTCGCGGCAATGAGCAGTTCTTC.